The entry below describes one T cell receptor beta chain. The antigen is unknown. The sample is drawn from a study of cytomegalovirus exposure and HLA in healthy donors. As for the study in general: There were 75 million to 95 million unique TCRs (from HLA-typed donors) in an early data release.

Study results and limitations: Some V segments, TRBV6-2 and TRBV6-3 among them, were indistinguishable and were therefore excluded.

The primer mix had 60 Vbeta and 13 Jbeta primers. Profiled with immunoSEQ multiplex PCR; TCRdb holds only in-frame clones, not every one. The sample contains about 78,000 clones, about 60% of which appear only once. Per the germline V gene, CDR1 is SEHNR and CDR2 is FQNEAQ (reference sequence). Between the trimmed V and J ends, which lost 0 bases and 0 bases, there was a span of 5 bases. CDR3 length equals 14 residues. The specimen sequenced was PBMCs. The V and J genes are TRBV7-9 and TRBJ1-1; D is unclear. This TCR derives from a young man in good health and CMV-seropositive. CDR3 residues: CASSLAQLNTEAFF. Here the CDR3 DNA reads TGTGCCAGCAGCTTAGCACAGTTGAACACTGAAGCTTTCTTT.